The 21 T cell receptor beta chains presented below share a single source sample, sequenced in a study of blood T cell repertoires in COVID-19. Using immunoSEQ multiplex PCR, the repertoire was profiled, and TCRdb retains in-frame clones only, with some absent. This table holds over 200,000 clones, approximately 80% found once. The source material was PBMCs or T cells enriched from blood (not recorded which). The receptors here all came from a man aged 40-49 years who had recovered from COVID-19.

This clone showed up just once. The J gene is TRBJ1-1, the V gene TRBV9; tentative D call: TRBD1 (5 bases). V shed 3 bases and J shed 4 bases, with 13 bases lying between them. The germline V gene encodes CDR1 SGDLS and CDR2 YYNGEE. The CDR3 loop spans 14 amino acids. CDR3 protein: CASSAHRSATEAFF. CDR3 nucleotides: TGTGCCAGCAGCGCCCACAGGAGTGCCACTGAAGCTTTCTTT.

V and J are TRBV7-9 and TRBJ1-5; D remains unclear. Germline V gene data show CDR1 as SEHNR and CDR2 as FQNEAQ (reference sequence). CDR3 length: 15 residues. The V end was cut by 1 base, the J end by 3 bases, with 10 bases between. The CDR3 DNA is TGTGCCAGCAGCTTAGGGAACAGCTACAATCAGCCCCAGCATTTT. Translated, it gives CASSLGNSYNQPQHF.

The chain is built from TRBV27 and TRBJ2-3; TRBD2 is a possible D gene (6 bases). Germline V CDR1 and CDR2: MNHEY, SMNVEV (reference sequence). Between the trimmed V and J ends, which lost 3 bases and 9 bases, there was a span of 10 bases. CDR3 length: 12 amino acids. The CDR3 reads CASSFLGGTQYF. CDR3 DNA: TGTGCCAGCAGTTTTTTGGGGGGAACGCAGTATTTT.

This clone was detected a few times. This chain joins TRBV7-2 and TRBJ1-6; D is possibly TRBD1 (5 bases). This CDR3 contains 14 residues. V lost 2 bases, J lost 11 bases, and 13 bases lay in between. Germline V gives CDR1 SGHTA, CDR2 FQGNSA. The CDR3 is CASSLPRGMPPLHF. The CDR3 nucleotides are TGTGCCAGCAGCTTACCCCGGGGGATGCCACCCCTCCACTTT.

The rearrangement links TRBV13 to TRBJ2-5; 7 bases line up with TRBD2. The CDR3 loop spans 14 amino acids. Germline V gene sequence: CDR1 PRHDT, CDR2 FYEKMQ (reference sequence). J lost 5 bases, V lost 5 bases, and 8 bases had no gene match. The CDR3 bases are TGTGCCAGCAGCCAAACCACTAGCGCGGAGACCCAGTACTTC. Translated, it gives CASSQTTSAETQYF.

The V gene is TRBV2, the J gene TRBJ2-2; 8 bases match TRBD1. Germline V gene lookup returns CDR1 SNHLY and CDR2 FYNNEI. V trimming: 8 bases; J trimming: 1 base; junction bases outside the gene matches: 0. The CDR3 covers 13 residues. The CDR3 bases are TGTGCCAGCGGGACAGGGAACACCGGGGAGCTGTTTTTT. It is translated as CASGTGNTGELFF.

The chain is built from TRBV4-1 and TRBJ1-3, with TRBD1 identical over 7 bases. Germline lookup yields CDR1 MGHRA and CDR2 YSYEKL. The CDR3 length is 16 residues. V lost 5 bases and J lost 1; bases outside the gene matches: 8. The CDR3 reads CASSTPPGGSGNTIYF. In nucleotides, the CDR3 is TGCGCCAGCAGCACGCCCCCAGGGGGTTCTGGAAACACCATATATTTT.

The count of this clone is one. This chain connects TRBV4-2 to TRBJ2-1; 10 bases are shared with TRBD2. Germline trimming cut 0 bases from V and 7 bases from J; bases unmatched to any gene: 9. CDR1 and CDR2 (germline): LGHNA, YNFKEQ. The CDR3 runs 17 residues. The CDR3 spells CASSQERAGGPFNEQFF. The CDR3, as DNA: TGTGCCAGCAGCCAAGAGCGAGCGGGAGGGCCGTTTAATGAGCAGTTCTTC.

The J gene is TRBJ1-2, the V gene TRBV18; 9 bases fit TRBD1. CDR3 length equals 17 residues. V was clipped by 4 bases and J by 2 bases; unmatched bases: 11. The germline gives CDR1 KGHSH, CDR2 LQKENI. The CDR3 region has the DNA TGTGCCAGCTCACGAGCACTACCGGGACAGGGAAACTATGGCTACACCTTC. Translation gives CASSRALPGQGNYGYTF.

This sequence joins TRBV7-2 and TRBJ1-2; D remains ambiguous. The V end was cut by 5 bases, the J end by 2 bases, with 12 bases between. This CDR3 spans 14 amino acids. Per germline, CDR1 SGHTA and CDR2 FQGNSA. The CDR3 DNA follows: TGTGCCAGCAGCCCTACCGGGAACAACTATGGCTACACCTTC. Encoded protein: CASSPTGNNYGYTF.

This chain uses TRBV3-1 (or the pseudogene TRBV3-2) with TRBJ1-5; D might be TRBD1 (5 bases). V lost 1 base to trimming and J lost 5 bases, with 12 bases between them. The germline gives CDR1 LGHDT, CDR2 YNNKEL (reference sequence). CDR3 length equals 15 residues. Written as DNA, the CDR3 is TGTGCCAGCAGCCAAGGGGGCCTTAAGTATCAGCCCCAGCATTTT. This codes for CASSQGGLKYQPQHF.

V and J are TRBV4-3 and TRBJ2-3, with TRBD2 identical over 9 bases. The CDR3 totals 17 residues. Germline V gene lookup returns CDR1 LGHNA and CDR2 YSLEER. Germline trimming cut 0 bases from V and 1 base from J; bases unmatched to any gene: 5. CDR3: CASSQDWRTSGTDTQYF. The CDR3 bases are TGCGCCAGCAGCCAAGATTGGAGGACTAGCGGCACAGATACGCAGTATTTT.

The V call is TRBV10-2, the J call TRBJ2-1, with 7 positions matching TRBD1. The CDR3 covers 15 residues. The trim removed 0 bases at V and 2 bases at J, leaving 1 base unmatched. Germline CDR1 reads WSHSY; CDR2 reads SAAADI. The DNA for the CDR3 is TGCGCCAGCAGTGAGTCAGGGGGCCCCTACAATGAGCAGTTCTTC. Translation: CASSESGGPYNEQFF.

This clone has a single count. This sample also contains other DNA sequences that code for the same CDR3. The genes are TRBV12-5 and TRBJ2-3; no reliable D call. Germline CDR1 reads LGHNT; CDR2 reads FRNRAP. V was pared by 4 bases and J by 2 bases, with 7 bases between. The CDR3 extends over 13 amino acids. This CDR3 is CASGSGSTDTQYF. CDR3 coding DNA: TGTGCTAGTGGTTCCGGGTCCACAGATACGCAGTATTTT.

The chain uses TRBV5-1 and TRBJ2-7; tentative D call: TRBD2 (7 bases). Between the trimmed V and J ends, which lost 4 bases and 1 base, there was a span of 18 bases. The CDR3 is 16 residues long. CDR1 and CDR2 (germline): SGHRS, YFSETQ. The chain's CDR3 is CASSPPWGGPSYEQYF. CDR3 nucleotides: TGCGCCAGCAGCCCCCCATGGGGGGGCCCATCCTACGAGCAGTACTTC.

There are a few counts of this clone. The chain is built from TRBV27 and TRBJ2-7; D may be TRBD2 (6 bases). The CDR3 consists of 14 residues. Germline CDR1 MNHEY, CDR2 SMNVEV (reference sequence). Trimming pared 3 bases from V and 7 bases from J, leaving 16 bases between. The CDR3 coding sequence is TGTGCCAGCAGTTTTAAGACTAGTCGGAGGGAGCAGTACTTC. Encoded protein: CASSFKTSRREQYF.

The chain employs TRBV4-2 and TRBJ2-3, with D unclear. The V gene lost 0 bases and the J gene lost 0 bases, with 7 bases spanning the gap. The CDR3 is made up of 15 amino acids. Germline-derived CDR1 and CDR2 are LGHNA and YNFKEQ. CDR3 sequence: CASSQENYSTDTQYF. CDR3 in DNA: TGTGCCAGCAGCCAAGAAAACTATAGCACAGATACGCAGTATTTT.

V usage is TRBV27 and J usage is TRBJ1-6, with D possibly matching TRBD1 (5 bases). The CDR3 loop spans 16 amino acids. Germline CDR1 reads MNHEY; CDR2 reads SMNVEV (reference sequence). With 5 bases removed from V and 7 bases from J, the gap between germline ends came to 18 bases. CDR3 protein: CASSPLEGRWNSPLHF. The CDR3 DNA reads as TGTGCCAGCAGTCCCCTGGAGGGGCGTTGGAATTCACCCCTCCACTTT.

The rearrangement uses TRBV5-1 and TRBJ2-1; D perhaps matches TRBD1 (5 bases). The V end was cut by 7 bases, the J end by 3 bases, with 11 bases between. The CDR3 runs to 13 residues. CDR1 and CDR2 (germline): SGHRS, YFSETQ. CDR3 sequence (DNA): TGCGCCAGCGAGAGGCAGGGCTACAATGAGCAGTTCTTC. Amino acids: CASERQGYNEQFF. Supplemented by reference TRBV5-1 and TRBJ2-1, the full variable domain reads KAGVTQTPRYLIKTRGQQVTLSCSPISGHRSVSWYQQTPGQGLQFLFEYFSETQRNKGNFPGRFSGRQFSNSRSEMNVSTLELGDSALYLCASERQGYNEQFFGPGTRLTVL.

V is TRBV10-1 and J is TRBJ1-5; possible D gene TRBD1, 5 bases. The V end was cut by 7 bases, the J end by 6 bases, with 13 bases between. Per the germline V gene, CDR1 is WNHNN and CDR2 is SYGVQD (reference sequence). The CDR3 is made up of 13 amino acids. CDR3 bases: TGCGCCAGCACCACCGGGGGGGGTCAGCCCCAGCATTTT. This translates into CASTTGGGQPQHF.

This clone was seen more than once but under ten times. V usage is TRBV27 and J usage is TRBJ2-7; 8 bases align to TRBD1. Unmatched junction bases numbered 10, after V lost 6 bases and J lost 0 bases. Looked up from germline, CDR1 is MNHEY and CDR2 is SMNVEV (reference sequence). The CDR3 loop spans 16 amino acids. Here the CDR3 reads CASSLGQGKASYEQYF. The CDR3, as DNA: TGTGCCAGCAGCCTCGGACAGGGAAAGGCCTCCTACGAGCAGTACTTC.